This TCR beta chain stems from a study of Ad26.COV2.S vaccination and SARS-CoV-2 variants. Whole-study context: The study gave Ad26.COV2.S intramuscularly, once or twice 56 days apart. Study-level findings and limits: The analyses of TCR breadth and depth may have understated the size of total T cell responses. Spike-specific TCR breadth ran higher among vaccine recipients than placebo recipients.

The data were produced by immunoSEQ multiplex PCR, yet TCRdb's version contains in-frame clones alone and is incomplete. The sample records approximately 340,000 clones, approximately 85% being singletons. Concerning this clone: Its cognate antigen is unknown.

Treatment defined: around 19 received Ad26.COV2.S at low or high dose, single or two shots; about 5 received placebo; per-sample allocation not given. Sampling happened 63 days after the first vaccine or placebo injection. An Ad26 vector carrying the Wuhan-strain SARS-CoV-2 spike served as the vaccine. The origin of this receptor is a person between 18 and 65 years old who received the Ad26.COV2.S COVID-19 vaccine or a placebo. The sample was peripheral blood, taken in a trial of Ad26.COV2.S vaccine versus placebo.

The CDR3 coding sequence is TGTGCCTGGAGTTGGGTCAGGACCTACGAGCAGTACTTC. It specifies CAWSWVRTYEQYF. The V call is TRBV30, the J call TRBJ2-7, with D unclear. From germline, CDR1 is GTSNPN and CDR2 SVGIG (reference sequence). The CDR3 consists of 13 residues. The V end was cut by 2 bases, the J end by 2 bases, with 10 bases between.